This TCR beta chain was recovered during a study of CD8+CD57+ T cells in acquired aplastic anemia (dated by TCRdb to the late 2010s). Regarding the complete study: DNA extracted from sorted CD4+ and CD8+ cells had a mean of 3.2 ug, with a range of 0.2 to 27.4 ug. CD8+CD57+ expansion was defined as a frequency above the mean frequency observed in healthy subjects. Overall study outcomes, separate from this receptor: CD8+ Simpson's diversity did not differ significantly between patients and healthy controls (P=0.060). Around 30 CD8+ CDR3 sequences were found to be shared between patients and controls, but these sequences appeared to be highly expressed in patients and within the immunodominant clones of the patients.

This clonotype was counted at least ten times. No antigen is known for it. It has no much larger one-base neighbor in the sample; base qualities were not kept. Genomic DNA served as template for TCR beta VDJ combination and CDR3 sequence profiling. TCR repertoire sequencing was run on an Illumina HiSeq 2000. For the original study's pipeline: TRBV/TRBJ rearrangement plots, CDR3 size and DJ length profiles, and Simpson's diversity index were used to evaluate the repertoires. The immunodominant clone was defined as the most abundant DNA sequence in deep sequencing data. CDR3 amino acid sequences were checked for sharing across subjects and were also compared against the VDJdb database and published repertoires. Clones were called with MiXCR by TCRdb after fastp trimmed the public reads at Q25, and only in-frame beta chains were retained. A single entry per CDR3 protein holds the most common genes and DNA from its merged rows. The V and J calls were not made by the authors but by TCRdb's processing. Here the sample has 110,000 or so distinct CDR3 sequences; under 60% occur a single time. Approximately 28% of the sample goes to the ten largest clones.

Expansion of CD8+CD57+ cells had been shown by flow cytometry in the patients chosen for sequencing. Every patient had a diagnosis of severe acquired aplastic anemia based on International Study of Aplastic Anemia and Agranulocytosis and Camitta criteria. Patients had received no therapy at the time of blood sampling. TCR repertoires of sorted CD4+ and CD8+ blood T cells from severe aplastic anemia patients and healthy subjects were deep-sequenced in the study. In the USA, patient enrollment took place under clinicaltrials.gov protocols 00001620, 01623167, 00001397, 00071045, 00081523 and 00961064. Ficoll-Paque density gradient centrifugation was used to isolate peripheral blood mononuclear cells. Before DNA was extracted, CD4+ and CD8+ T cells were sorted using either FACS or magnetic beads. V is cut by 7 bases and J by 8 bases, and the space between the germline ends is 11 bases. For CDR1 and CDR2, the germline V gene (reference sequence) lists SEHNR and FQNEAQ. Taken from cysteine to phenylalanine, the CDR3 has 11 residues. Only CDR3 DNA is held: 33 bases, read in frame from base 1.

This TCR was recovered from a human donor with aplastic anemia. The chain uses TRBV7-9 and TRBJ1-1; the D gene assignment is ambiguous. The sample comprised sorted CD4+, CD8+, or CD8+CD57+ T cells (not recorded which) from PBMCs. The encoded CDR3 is CASTRRPEAFF. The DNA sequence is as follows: TGTGCCAGCACCAGGAGGCCAGAAGCTTTCTTT.